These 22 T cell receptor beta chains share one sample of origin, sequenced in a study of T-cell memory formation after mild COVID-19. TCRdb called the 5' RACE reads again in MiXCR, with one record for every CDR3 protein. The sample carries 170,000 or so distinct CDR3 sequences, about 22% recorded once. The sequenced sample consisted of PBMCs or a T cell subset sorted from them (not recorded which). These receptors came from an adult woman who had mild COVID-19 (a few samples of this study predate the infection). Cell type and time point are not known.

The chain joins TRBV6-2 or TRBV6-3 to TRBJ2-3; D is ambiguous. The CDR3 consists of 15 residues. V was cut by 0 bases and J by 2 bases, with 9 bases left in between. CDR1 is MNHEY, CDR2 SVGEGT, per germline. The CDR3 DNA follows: TGTGCCAGCAGTTACTCCGAGACCGACACAGATACGCAGTATTTT. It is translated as CASSYSETDTDTQYF.

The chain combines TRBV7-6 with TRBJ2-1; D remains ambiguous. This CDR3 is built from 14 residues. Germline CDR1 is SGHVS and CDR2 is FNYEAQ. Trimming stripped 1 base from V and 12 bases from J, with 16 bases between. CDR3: CASSLGWDYGRQFF. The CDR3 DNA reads TGTGCCAGCAGCTTAGGGTGGGATTACGGAAGGCAGTTCTTC.

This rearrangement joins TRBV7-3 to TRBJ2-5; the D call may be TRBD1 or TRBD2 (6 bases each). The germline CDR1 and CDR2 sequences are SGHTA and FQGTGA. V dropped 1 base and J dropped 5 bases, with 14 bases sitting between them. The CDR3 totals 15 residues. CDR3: CASSLIRGPRETQYF. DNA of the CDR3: TGTGCCAGCAGCTTAATACGGGGGCCTCGGGAGACCCAGTACTTC.

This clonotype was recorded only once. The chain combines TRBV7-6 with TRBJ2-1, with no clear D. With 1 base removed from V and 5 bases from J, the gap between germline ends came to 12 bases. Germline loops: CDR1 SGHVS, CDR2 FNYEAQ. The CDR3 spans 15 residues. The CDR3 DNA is TGTGCCAGCAGCTTAGAAGGGCTACATAACAATGAGCAGTTCTTC. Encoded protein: CASSLEGLHNNEQFF.

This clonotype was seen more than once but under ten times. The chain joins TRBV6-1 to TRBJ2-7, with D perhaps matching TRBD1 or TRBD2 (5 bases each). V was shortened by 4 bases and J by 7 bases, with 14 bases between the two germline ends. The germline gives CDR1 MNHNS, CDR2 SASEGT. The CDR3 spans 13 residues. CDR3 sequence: CASSGDEKGEQYF. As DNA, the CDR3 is TGTGCCAGCAGTGGGGACGAAAAGGGGGAGCAGTACTTC.

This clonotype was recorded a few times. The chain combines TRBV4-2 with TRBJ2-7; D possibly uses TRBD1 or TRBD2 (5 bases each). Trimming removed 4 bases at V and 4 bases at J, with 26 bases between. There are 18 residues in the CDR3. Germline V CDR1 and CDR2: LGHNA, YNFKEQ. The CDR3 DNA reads TGTGCCAGCAGCCCCGGACTCCAGCAAGGGGTCAACCCTTACGAGCAGTACTTC. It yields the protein CASSPGLQQGVNPYEQYF.

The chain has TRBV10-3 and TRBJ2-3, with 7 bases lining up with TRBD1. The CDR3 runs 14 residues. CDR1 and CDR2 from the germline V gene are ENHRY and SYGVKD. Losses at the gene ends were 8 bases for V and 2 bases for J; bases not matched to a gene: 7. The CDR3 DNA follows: TGTGCCATCCGAAGACAGGGAGACACAGATACGCAGTATTTT. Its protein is CAIRRQGDTDTQYF.

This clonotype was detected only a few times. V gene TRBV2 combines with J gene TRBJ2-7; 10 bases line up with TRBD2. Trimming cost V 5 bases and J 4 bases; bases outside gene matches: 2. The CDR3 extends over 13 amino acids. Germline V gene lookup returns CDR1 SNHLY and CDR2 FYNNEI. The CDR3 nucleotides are TGTGCCAGCAGTTCTAGCGGGAGATACGAGCAGTACTTC. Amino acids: CASSSSGRYEQYF.

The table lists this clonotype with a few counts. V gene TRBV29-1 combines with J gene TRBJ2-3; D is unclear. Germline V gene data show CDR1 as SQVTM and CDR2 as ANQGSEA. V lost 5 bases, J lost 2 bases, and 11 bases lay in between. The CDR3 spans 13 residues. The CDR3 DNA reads TGCAGCGTTATAGAATCCTCCACAGATACGCAGTATTTT. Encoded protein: CSVIESSTDTQYF.

CDR3 nucleotide sequence: TGCGCCAGCAGCCATCATGGCCCCGGGGAGCTGTTTTTT. It specifies CASSHHGPGELFF. The chain recombines TRBV4-1 with TRBJ2-2, with no clear D. V dropped 3 bases and J dropped 6 bases, with 8 bases sitting between them. CDR3 length equals 13 residues. Germline V gene data show CDR1 as MGHRA and CDR2 as YSYEKL.

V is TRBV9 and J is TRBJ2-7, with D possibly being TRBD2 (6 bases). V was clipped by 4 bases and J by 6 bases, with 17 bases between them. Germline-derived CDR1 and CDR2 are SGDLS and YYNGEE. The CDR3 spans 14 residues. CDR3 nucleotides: TGTGCCAGCAGCCCCGGGACTCATCTCTCCGAGCAGTACTTC. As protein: CASSPGTHLSEQYF.

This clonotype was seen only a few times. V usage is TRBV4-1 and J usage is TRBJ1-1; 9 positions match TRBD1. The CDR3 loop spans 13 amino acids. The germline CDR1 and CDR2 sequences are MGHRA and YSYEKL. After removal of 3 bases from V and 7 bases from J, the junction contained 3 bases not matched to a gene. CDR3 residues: CASSQTGGGEAFF. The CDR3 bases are TGCGCCAGCAGCCAGACAGGGGGTGGTGAAGCTTTCTTT.

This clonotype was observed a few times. In DNA, the CDR3 is TGTGCCAGCAGTTTAACCCTCTCCACGAGGTTCAACGAGCAGTACTTC. Translation gives CASSLTLSTRFNEQYF. V gene TRBV12-3 or TRBV12-4 combines with J gene TRBJ2-7; D ambiguous. With 2 bases removed from V and 5 bases from J, the gap between germline ends came to 19 bases. This CDR3 has 16 residues.

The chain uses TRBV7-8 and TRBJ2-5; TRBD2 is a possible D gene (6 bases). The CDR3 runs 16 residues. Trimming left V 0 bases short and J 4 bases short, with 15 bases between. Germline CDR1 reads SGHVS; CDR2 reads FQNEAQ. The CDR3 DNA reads TGTGCCAGCAGCTTAGCTTTGGACCGGGGGTTAGAGACCCAGTACTTC. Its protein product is CASSLALDRGLETQYF.

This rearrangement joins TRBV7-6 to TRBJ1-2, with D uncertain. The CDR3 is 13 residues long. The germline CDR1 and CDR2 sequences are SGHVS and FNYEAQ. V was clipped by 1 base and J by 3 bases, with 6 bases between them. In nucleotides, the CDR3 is TGTGCCAGCAGCTTAGGTGGTCACTATGGCTACACCTTC. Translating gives CASSLGGHYGYTF. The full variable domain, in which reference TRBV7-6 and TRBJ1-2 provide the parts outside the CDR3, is GAGVSQSPRYKVTKRGQDVALRCDPISGHVSLYWYRQALGQGPEFLTYFNYEAQQDKSGLPNDRFSAERPEGSISTLTIQRTEQRDSAMYRCASSLGGHYGYTFGSGTRLTVV.

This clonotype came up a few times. CDR3 sequence: CASSLGPSGDGEKLFF. Written as DNA, the CDR3 is TGCGCCAGCAGCTTGGGTCCGTCGGGAGATGGGGAAAAACTGTTTTTT. The chain recombines TRBV5-1 with TRBJ1-4; no definite D call. The CDR3 loop spans 16 amino acids. Germline V gene sequence: CDR1 SGHRS, CDR2 YFSETQ. Trimming stripped 0 bases from V and 8 bases from J, with 17 bases between.

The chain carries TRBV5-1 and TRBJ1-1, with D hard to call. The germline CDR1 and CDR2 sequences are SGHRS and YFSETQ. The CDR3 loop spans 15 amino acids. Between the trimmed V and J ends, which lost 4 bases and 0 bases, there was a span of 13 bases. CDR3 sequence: CASSGPEDLNTEAFF. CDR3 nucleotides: TGCGCCAGCAGCGGTCCAGAAGATCTGAACACTGAAGCTTTCTTT.

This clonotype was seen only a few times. CDR3 residues: CASSSTGLAKSYEQYF. In DNA, the CDR3 is TGTGCCAGCAGCTCAACGGGTCTAGCGAAGTCCTACGAGCAGTACTTC. The chain carries TRBV7-9 and TRBJ2-7, with D possibly matching TRBD2 (6 bases). V was clipped by 4 bases and J by 1 base, with 17 bases between them. The CDR3 contains 16 residues. Germline values: CDR1 SEHNR, CDR2 FQNEAQ (reference sequence).

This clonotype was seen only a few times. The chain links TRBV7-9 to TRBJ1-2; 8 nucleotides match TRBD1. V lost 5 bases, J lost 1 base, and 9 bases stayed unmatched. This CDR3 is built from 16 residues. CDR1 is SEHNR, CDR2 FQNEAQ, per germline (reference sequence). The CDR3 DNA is TGTGCCAGCAGCCCGGGACAGGACGGCTATAACTATGGCTACACCTTC. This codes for CASSPGQDGYNYGYTF.

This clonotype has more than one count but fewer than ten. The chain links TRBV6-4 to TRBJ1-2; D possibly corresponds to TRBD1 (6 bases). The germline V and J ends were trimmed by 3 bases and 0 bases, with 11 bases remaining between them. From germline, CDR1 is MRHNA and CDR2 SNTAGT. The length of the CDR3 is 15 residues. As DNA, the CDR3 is TGTGCCAGCAGTGAATATCAGGGGACTAACTATGGCTACACCTTC. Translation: CASSEYQGTNYGYTF.

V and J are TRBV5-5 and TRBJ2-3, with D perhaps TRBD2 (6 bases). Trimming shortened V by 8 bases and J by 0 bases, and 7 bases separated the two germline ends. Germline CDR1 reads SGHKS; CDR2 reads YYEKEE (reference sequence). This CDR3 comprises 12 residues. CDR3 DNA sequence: TGTGCCAGTAGCGGCAGCACAGATACGCAGTATTTT. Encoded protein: CASSGSTDTQYF.

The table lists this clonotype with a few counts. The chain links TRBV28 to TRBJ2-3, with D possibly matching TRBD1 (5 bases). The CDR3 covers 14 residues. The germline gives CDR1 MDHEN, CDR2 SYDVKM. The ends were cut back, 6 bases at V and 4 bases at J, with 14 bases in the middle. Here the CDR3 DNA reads TGTGCCAGCAGGGCGGAAGGGGTCGCAGATACGCAGTATTTT. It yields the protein CASRAEGVADTQYF.